The sequence of this T cell receptor (beta chain) was determined in a study of cytomegalovirus exposure and HLA in healthy donors. The primer mix had 60 Vbeta and 13 Jbeta primers. The protocol was immunoSEQ multiplex PCR, while the TCRdb copy is restricted to in-frame clones and leaves out a portion. This table holds some 200,000 clones, approximately 84% found once. The sample consisted of PBMCs. The TCR was taken from a man between 45 and 60 years old in good health and CMV-seronegative.

CDR3 region: CASSPNSATGTEAFF. DNA of the CDR3: TGTGCCAGCAGCCCTAATTCAGCTACGGGCACTGAAGCTTTCTTT. The chain combines TRBV7-6 with TRBJ1-1; D uncertain. The germline V and J ends were trimmed by 5 bases and 4 bases, with 17 bases remaining between them. The CDR3 consists of 15 residues. Germline values: CDR1 SGHVS, CDR2 FNYEAQ.